The clone carrying this T cell receptor beta chain was seen more than once but under ten times. What it recognizes is unknown. This entry is derived from a study of T cells after yellow fever vaccination. On the study more broadly: Some fractions had low cell numbers, and these were prepared with SMART-Seq v4 Ultra Low Input.

Whole-study findings and limits: Abundant clonotypes (contaminants from the bulk population) could be present in FACS-sorted repertoires.

The germline V gene encodes CDR1 SGHAT and CDR2 FQNNGV. The CDR3 consists of 17 residues. V gave up 0 bases and J gave up 7 bases; unmatched junction bases: 10. UMIs were added to TCR cDNA along with a universal primer site when it was made by 5'RACE template switching. Each CDR3 protein gets one entry after TCRdb re-called the 5' RACE reads with MiXCR. Among 340,000 or so distinct CDR3 sequences listed, under 15% were seen once. V gene TRBV11-2 combines with J gene TRBJ2-3; 10 bases match TRBD2. The receptor was isolated from a man aged 18 to 29 who received the YFV17D yellow fever vaccine. This sample comprised CD4+ T cells sorted from PBMCs, obtained 15 days after the yellow fever booster vaccination. CDR3 DNA: TGTGCCAGCAGCTTAGATGCCAGCGGGGGGGCATTAAATACGCAGTATTTT. It encodes CASSLDASGGALNTQYF. Full variable domain (outside the CDR3, taken from reference TRBV11-2 and TRBJ2-3): EAGVAQSPRYKIIEKRQSVAFWCNPISGHATLYWYQQILGQGPKLLIQFQNNGVVDDSQLPKDRFSAERLKGVDSTLKIQPAKLEDSAVYLCASSLDASGGALNTQYFGPGTRLTVL.